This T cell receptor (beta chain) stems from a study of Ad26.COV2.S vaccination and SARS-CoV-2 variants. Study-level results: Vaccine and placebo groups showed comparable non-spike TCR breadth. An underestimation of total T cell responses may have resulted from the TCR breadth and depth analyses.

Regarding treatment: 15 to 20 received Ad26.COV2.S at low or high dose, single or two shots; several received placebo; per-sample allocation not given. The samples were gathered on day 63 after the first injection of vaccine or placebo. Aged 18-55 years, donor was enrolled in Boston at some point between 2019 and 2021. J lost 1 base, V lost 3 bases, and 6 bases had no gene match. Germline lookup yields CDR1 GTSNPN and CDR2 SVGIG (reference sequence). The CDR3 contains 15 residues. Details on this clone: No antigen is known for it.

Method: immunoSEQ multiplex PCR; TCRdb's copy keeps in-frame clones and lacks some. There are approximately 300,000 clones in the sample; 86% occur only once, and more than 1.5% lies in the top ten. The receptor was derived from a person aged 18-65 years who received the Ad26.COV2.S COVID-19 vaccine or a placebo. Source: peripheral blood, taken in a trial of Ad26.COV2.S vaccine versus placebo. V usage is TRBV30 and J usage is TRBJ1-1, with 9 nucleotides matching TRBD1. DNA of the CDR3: TGTGCCTGGAGACCCAAGGACAGGGGGAACACTGAAGCTTTCTTT. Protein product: CAWRPKDRGNTEAFF.